This T cell receptor beta chain was recovered during a study of T cell clonality in common variable immunodeficiency. Study observations and caveats: Fewer TCRbeta clones were shared among CVID subjects than controls. TCRbeta clonality was increased in CVID versus healthy controls.

This clone was observed many times. Its antigen is not identified. Patients and controls were mostly of Caucasian heritage. Each donor provided roughly 4.5 to 8 ml of heparinized whole blood. Sequenced by immunoSEQ multiplex PCR; TCRdb stores in-frame clones only, minus some. This sample carries about 81,000 clones, none of them present only once. The specimen was peripheral blood mononuclear cells. The receptor was isolated from a person aged 18 to 75 in good health.

Partial CDR3 DNA: TGCGCCAGCAGTGAGTCGACTAGCGGGAGAAGGAATGAG. It specifies CASSESTSGRRNE. The complete CDR3 protein is CASSESTSGRRNEQFF. J is TRBJ2-1 and V is TRBV10-2, with 12 bases identical to TRBD2. The CDR3 goes on 3 residues after the read ends, and that part is filled in from the germline J gene. From germline, CDR1 is WSHSY and CDR2 SAAADI. Trimming cost V 0 bases and J 7 bases; bases outside gene matches: 4. The length of the CDR3 is 16 residues.